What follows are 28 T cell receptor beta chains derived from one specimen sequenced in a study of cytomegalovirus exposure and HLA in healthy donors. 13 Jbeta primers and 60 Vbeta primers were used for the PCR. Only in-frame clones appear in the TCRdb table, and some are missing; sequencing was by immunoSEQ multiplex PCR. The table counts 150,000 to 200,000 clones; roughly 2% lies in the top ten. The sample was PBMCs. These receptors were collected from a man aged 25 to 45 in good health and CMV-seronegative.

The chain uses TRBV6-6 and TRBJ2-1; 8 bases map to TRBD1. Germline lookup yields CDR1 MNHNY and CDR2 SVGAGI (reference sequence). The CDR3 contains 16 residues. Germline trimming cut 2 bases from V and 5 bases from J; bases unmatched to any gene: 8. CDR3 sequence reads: CASSYRPGQANNEQFF. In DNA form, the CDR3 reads TGTGCCAGCAGTTACCGACCGGGACAGGCTAACAATGAGCAGTTCTTC.

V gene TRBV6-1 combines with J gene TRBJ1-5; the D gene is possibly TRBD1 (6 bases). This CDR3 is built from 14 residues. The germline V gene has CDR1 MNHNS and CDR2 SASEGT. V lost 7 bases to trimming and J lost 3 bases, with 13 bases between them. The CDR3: CASIPGGFNQPQHF. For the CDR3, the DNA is TGTGCCAGCATACCGGGGGGCTTCAATCAGCCCCAGCATTTT.

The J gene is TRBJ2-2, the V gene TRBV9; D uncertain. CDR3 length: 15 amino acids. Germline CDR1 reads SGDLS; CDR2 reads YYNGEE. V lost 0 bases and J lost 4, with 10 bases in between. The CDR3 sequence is CASSVDVSRTGELFF. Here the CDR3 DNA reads TGTGCCAGCAGCGTAGACGTCAGTCGCACCGGGGAGCTGTTTTTT.

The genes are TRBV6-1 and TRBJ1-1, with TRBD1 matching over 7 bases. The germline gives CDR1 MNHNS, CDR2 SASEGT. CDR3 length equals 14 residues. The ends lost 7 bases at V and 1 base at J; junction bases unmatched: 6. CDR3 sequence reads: CASTIQGGNTEAFF. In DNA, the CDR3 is TGTGCCAGCACCATCCAGGGGGGGAACACTGAAGCTTTCTTT.

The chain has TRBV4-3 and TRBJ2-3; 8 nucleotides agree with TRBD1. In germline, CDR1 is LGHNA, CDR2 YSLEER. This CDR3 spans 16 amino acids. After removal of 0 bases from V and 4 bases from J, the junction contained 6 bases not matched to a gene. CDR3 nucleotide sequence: TGCGCCAGCAGCCAAGACCCAACAGGGGGGTCAGATACGCAGTATTTT. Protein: CASSQDPTGGSDTQYF.

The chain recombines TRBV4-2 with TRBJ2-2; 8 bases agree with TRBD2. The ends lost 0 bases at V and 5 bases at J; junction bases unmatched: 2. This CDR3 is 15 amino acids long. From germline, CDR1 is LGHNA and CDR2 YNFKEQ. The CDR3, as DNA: TGTGCCAGCAGCCAAGATCCTAGCGGGACCGGGGAGCTGTTTTTT. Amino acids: CASSQDPSGTGELFF.

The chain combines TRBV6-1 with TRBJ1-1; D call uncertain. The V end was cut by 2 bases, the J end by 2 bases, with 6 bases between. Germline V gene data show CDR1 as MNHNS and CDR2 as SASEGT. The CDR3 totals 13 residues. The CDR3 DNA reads TGTGCCAGCAGTGAACGAGGTAACACTGAAGCTTTCTTT. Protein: CASSERGNTEAFF.

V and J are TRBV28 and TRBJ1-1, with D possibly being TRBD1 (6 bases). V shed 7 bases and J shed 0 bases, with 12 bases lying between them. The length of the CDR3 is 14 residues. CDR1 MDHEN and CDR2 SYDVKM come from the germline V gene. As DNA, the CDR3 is TGTGCCAGCACCCGGGGGGGCTTGAACACTGAAGCTTTCTTT. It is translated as CASTRGGLNTEAFF.

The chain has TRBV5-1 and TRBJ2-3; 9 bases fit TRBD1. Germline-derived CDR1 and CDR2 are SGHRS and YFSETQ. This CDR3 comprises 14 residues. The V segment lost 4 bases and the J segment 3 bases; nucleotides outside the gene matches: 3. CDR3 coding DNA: TGCGCCAGCAGCCCGGGACAGGGAACAGATACGCAGTATTTT. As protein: CASSPGQGTDTQYF.

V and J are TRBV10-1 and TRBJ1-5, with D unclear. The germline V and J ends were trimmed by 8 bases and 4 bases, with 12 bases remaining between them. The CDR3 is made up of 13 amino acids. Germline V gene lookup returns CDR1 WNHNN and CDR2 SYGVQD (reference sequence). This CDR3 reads CASENGLNQPQHF. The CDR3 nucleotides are TGCGCCAGCGAGAATGGACTGAATCAGCCCCAGCATTTT.

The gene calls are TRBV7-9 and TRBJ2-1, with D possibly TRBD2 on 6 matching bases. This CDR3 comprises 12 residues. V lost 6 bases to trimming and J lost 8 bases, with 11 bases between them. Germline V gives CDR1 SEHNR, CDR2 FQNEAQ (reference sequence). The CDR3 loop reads CASRLTGDEQFF. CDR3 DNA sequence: TGTGCCAGCAGATTGACGGGAGATGAGCAGTTCTTC.

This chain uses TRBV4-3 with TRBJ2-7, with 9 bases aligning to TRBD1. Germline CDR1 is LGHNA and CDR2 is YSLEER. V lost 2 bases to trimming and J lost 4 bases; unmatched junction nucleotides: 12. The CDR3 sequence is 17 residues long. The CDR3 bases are TGCGCCAGCAGCCAATCTATCACAGGGGGCGCGGGTTACGAGCAGTACTTC. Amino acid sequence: CASSQSITGGAGYEQYF.

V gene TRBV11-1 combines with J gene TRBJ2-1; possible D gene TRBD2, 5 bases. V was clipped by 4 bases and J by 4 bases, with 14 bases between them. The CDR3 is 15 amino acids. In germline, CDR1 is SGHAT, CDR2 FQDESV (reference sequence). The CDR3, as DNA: TGTGCCAGCAGCTCCTCCCGGAGCGGATACAATGAGCAGTTCTTC. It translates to CASSSSRSGYNEQFF.

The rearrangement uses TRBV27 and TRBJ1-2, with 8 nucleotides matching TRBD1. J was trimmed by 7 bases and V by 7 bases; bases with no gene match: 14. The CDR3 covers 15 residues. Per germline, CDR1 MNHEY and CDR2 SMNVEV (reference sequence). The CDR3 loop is CASTFQFAGGLGYTF. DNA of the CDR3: TGTGCCAGCACTTTCCAGTTCGCAGGGGGCCTTGGCTACACCTTC.

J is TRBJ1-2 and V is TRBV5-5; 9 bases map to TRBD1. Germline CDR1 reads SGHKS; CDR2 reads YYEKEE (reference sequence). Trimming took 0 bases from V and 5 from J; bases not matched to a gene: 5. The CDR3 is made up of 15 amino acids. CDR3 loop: CASSLDTGGVYGYTF. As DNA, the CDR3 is TGTGCCAGCAGCTTGGATACAGGGGGCGTATATGGCTACACCTTC. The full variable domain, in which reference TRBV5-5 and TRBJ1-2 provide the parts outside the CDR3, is DAGVTQSPTHLIKTRGQQVTLRCSPISGHKSVSWYQQVLGQGPQFIFQYYEKEERGRGNFPDRFSARQFPNYSSELNVNALLLGDSALYLCASSLDTGGVYGYTFGSGTRLTVV.

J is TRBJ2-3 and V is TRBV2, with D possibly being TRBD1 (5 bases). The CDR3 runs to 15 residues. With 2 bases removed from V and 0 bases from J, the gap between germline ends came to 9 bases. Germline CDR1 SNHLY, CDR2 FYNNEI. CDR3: CASSERTTSTDTQYF. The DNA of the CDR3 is TGTGCCAGCAGTGAAAGGACAACTAGCACAGATACGCAGTATTTT. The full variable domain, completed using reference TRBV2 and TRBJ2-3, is EPEVTQTPSHQVTQMGQEVILRCVPISNHLYFYWYRQILGQKVEFLVSFYNNEISEKSEIFDDQFSVERPDGSNFTLKIRSTKLEDSAMYFCASSERTTSTDTQYFGPGTRLTVL.

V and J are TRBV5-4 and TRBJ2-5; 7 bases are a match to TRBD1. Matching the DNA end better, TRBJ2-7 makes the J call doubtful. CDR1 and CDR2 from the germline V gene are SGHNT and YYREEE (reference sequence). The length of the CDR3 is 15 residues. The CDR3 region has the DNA TGTGCCAGCAGCTTGGCCGGGACAGCGTCCTACGAGCAGTACTTC. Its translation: CASSLAGTASYEQYF.

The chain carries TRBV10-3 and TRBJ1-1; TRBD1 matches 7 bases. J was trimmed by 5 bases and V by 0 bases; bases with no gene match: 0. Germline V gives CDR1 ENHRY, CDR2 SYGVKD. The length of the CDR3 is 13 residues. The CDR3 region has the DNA TGTGCCATCAGTGAGTCGACAGGGACTGAAGCTTTCTTT. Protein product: CAISESTGTEAFF.

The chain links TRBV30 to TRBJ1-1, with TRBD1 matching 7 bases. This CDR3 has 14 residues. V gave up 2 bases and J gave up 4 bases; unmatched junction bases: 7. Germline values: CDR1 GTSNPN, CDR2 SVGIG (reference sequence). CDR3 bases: TGTGCCTGGAGTCCAGGGACAGTTGCCACTGAAGCTTTCTTT. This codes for CAWSPGTVATEAFF.

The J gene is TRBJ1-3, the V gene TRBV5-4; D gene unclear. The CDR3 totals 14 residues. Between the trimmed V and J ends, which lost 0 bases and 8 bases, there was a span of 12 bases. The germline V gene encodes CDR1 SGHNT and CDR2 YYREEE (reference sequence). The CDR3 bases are TGTGCCAGCAGCTTGGCCGGGGTTGGGCACACCATATATTTT. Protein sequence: CASSLAGVGHTIYF.

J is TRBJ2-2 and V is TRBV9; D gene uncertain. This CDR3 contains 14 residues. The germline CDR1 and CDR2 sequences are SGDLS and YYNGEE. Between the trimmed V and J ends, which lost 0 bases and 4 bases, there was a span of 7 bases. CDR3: CASSVERSTGELFF. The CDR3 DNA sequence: TGTGCCAGCAGCGTAGAAAGGAGCACCGGGGAGCTGTTTTTT.

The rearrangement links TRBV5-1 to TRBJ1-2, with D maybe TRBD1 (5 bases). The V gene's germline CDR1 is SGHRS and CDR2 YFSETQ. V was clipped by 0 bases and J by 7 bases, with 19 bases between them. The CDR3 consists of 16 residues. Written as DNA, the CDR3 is TGCGCCAGCAGCTTGGGTACAGGTGGTAGCTTCGGTGGCTACACCTTC. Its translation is CASSLGTGGSFGGYTF.

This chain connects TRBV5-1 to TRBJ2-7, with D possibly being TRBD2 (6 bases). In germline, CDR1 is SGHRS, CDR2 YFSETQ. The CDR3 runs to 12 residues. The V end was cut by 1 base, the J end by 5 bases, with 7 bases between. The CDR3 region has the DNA TGCGCCAGCAGCTTGTGGGGGGACGAGCAGTACTTC. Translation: CASSLWGDEQYF.

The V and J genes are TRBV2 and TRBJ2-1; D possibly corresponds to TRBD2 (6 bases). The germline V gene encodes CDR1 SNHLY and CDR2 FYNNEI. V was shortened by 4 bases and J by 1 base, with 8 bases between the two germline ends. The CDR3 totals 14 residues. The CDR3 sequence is CASSGEASYNEQFF. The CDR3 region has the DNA TGTGCCAGCAGTGGGGAGGCGTCCTACAATGAGCAGTTCTTC.

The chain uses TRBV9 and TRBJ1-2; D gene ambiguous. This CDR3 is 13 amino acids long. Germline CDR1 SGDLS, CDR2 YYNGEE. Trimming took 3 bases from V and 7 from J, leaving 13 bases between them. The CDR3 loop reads CASSARGLSGYTF. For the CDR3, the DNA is TGTGCCAGCAGCGCTAGAGGGTTGAGTGGCTACACCTTC.

Here the CDR3 reads CASSPRTGDTEAFF. Written as DNA, the CDR3 is TGTGCCAGCAGCCCTCGGACGGGAGACACTGAAGCTTTCTTT. J is TRBJ1-1 and V is TRBV7-9; D call uncertain. CDR1 is SEHNR, CDR2 FQNEAQ, per germline (reference sequence). Trimming left V 5 bases short and J 3 bases short, with 13 bases between. The CDR3 loop spans 14 amino acids.

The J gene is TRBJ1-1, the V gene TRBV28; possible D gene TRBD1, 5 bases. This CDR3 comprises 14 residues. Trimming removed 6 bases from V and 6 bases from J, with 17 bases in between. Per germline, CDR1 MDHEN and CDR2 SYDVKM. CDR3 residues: CASRLGLLRPEAFF. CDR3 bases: TGTGCCAGCAGGCTGGGACTCCTACGTCCTGAAGCTTTCTTT.

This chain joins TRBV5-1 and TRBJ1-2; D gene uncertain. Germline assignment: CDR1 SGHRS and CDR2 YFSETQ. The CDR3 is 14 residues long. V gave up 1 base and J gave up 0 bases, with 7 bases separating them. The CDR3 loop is CASSLIGANYGYTF. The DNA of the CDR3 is TGCGCCAGCAGCTTGATAGGAGCTAACTATGGCTACACCTTC.